The rows below give T cell receptor beta chains drawn from one sample of a study of early T cells in non-severe SARS-CoV-2 infection. A single record per CDR3 protein comes from TCRdb applying MiXCR to the 5' RACE reads. The profile covers some 81,000 distinct CDR3 sequences, with approximately 9.1% appearing a single time and approximately 4.8% taken by the ten largest. Sequenced material: whole blood. These receptors all stem from an adult who was a healthcare worker with PCR-confirmed SARS-CoV-2 infection or an uninfected control (not recorded which). CDR3s include the opening cysteine and the closing phenylalanine or tryptophan. The D gene is left open where the match is weak. Expanded clones are given a class, and other clones once, few, many or no size at all.

v_call	j_call	d_call	clone_size	cdr3_aa	cdr3_nt
TRBV3-1	TRBJ2-1	TRBD2	once	CASSQGLAGLGNEQFF	TGTGCCAGCAGCCAGGGACTAGCGGGATTAGGCAATGAGCAGTTCTTC
TRBV7-3	TRBJ1-3	-	-	CASSLSGNSGNTIYF	TGTGCCAGCAGCTTGAGTGGTAATTCTGGAAACACCATATATTTT
TRBV7-9	TRBJ2-1	-	-	CASSLAGINEQFF	TGTGCCAGCAGCTTAGCAGGGATCAATGAGCAGTTCTTC
TRBV7-8	TRBJ1-2	TRBD1	few	CASSPATGNYGYTF	TGTGCCAGCAGCCCCGCGACAGGGAACTATGGCTACACCTTC
TRBV24-1	TRBJ2-1	-	many	CATSGGPEQFF	TGTGCCACCAGTGGAGGTCCTGAGCAGTTCTTC
TRBV20-1	TRBJ1-5	-	many	CSAGGGPNPNQPQHF	TGCAGTGCCGGGGGGGGGCCCAACCCTAATCAGCCCCAGCATTTT
TRBV7-6	TRBJ2-2	-	-	CASSLVPRGRNTGELFF	TGTGCCAGCAGCTTAGTTCCCAGGGGTCGGAACACCGGGGAGCTGTTTTTT
TRBV11-1	TRBJ2-2	-	many	CASSLDKGGELFF	TGTGCCAGCAGCTTAGATAAGGGCGGGGAGCTGTTTTTT
TRBV5-6	TRBJ2-1	TRBD1	many	CASSFPGTGGLEEQFF	TGTGCCAGCAGCTTTCCGGGGACAGGGGGACTGGAGGAGCAGTTCTTC
TRBV7-6	TRBJ2-2	-	many	CASSPIPQGFRSGGELFF	TGTGCCAGCAGCCCAATCCCACAGGGATTTAGGTCTGGCGGGGAGCTGTTTTTT
TRBV2	TRBJ2-7	-	many	CASKVNEQYF	TGTGCCAGCAAGGTCAACGAGCAGTACTTC
TRBV7-3	TRBJ2-1	TRBD2	few	CASSPASGTYNEQFF	TGTGCCAGCAGCCCGGCTAGCGGGACCTACAATGAGCAGTTCTTC
TRBV20-1	TRBJ2-7	TRBD2	many	CSARSSPSGRKAYEQYF	TGCAGTGCTAGAAGTTCTCCTAGCGGGAGGAAAGCCTACGAGCAGTACTTC
TRBV15	TRBJ1-2	TRBD1	-	CATSRGGGRVDGYTF	TGTGCCACCAGCAGAGGAGGGGGCAGAGTGGATGGCTACACCTTC
TRBV13	TRBJ2-7	-	-	CASSLAETDYEQYF	TGTGCCAGCAGCTTAGCGGAGACAGACTACGAGCAGTACTTC
TRBV6-6	TRBJ1-4	TRBD1	many	CASRWTGTNEKLFF	TGTGCCAGCAGGTGGACAGGGACTAATGAAAAACTGTTTTTT
TRBV12-3/TRBV12-4	TRBJ2-1	TRBD2	-	CASSFGGTDLDEQFF	TGTGCCAGCAGTTTCGGGGGGACCGACCTCGATGAGCAGTTCTTC
TRBV7-9	TRBJ2-1	TRBD2	-	CASSYTSGSTDEQFF	TGTGCCAGCAGTTATACTAGCGGGAGCACCGATGAGCAGTTCTTC
TRBV7-2	TRBJ2-1	TRBD2	few	CASSTKREPYNEQFF	TGTGCCAGCAGCACCAAGCGGGAGCCCTACAATGAGCAGTTCTTC
TRBV7-3	TRBJ2-1	-	few	CASSADSYNEQFF	TGTGCCAGCAGCGCGGACTCGTACAATGAGCAGTTCTTC
TRBV7-9	TRBJ2-5	-	many	CASSPRATGRARETQYF	TGTGCCAGCAGCCCCAGGGCGACAGGGAGGGCACGAGAGACCCAGTACTTC
TRBV27	TRBJ2-1	TRBD2	many	CASSRGLLKSGSRRNEQFF	TGTGCCAGCAGCCGAGGCCTCCTGAAAAGCGGGAGTCGAAGAAATGAGCAGTTCTTC
TRBV6-5	TRBJ2-1	TRBD2	many	CASSAGTSGSEQFF	TGTGCCAGCAGTGCTGGGACTAGTGGCAGTGAGCAGTTCTTC
TRBV10-2	TRBJ2-1	TRBD2	many	CATSASGGSYNEQFF	TGCGCCACCTCGGCTAGCGGGGGCTCCTACAATGAGCAGTTCTTC
TRBV2	TRBJ2-1	-	few	CASSEDPPLKFF	TGTGCCAGCAGTGAAGACCCCCCATTGAAGTTCTTC
TRBV6-5	TRBJ1-1	-	many	CASSHAINTEAFF	TGTGCCAGCAGTCACGCCATAAACACTGAAGCTTTCTTT
TRBV27	TRBJ2-7	-	many	CASSFYGVAGSYEQYF	TGTGCCAGCAGTTTTTATGGAGTAGCTGGATCCTACGAGCAGTACTTC
TRBV6-4	TRBJ1-6	-	many	CASSAEELNSPLHF	TGTGCCAGCAGTGCAGAGGAGTTGAATTCACCCCTCCACTTT
TRBV28	TRBJ1-1	-	many	CASSLFGAGGGAFF	TGTGCCAGCAGTTTGTTCGGGGCCGGAGGGGGAGCTTTCTTT
TRBV29-1	TRBJ1-1	-	few	CSLQGLSGAFF	TGCAGCCTCCAAGGGCTGTCCGGAGCTTTCTTT
TRBV15	TRBJ2-7	-	many	CATSRDRGYEQYF	TGTGCCACCAGCAGAGATCGCGGTTACGAGCAGTACTTC
TRBV20-1	TRBJ2-2	TRBD2	-	CSARDRKGGRPANTGELFF	TGCAGTGCTAGAGATCGCAAGGGCGGGAGGCCCGCGAACACCGGGGAGCTGTTTTTT
TRBV10-1	TRBJ2-2	TRBD1	many	CAAPGQSKNTGELFF	TGCGCCGCCCCGGGACAGAGCAAGAACACCGGGGAGCTGTTTTTT
TRBV28	TRBJ1-2	-	-	CASGRPAGAGYTF	TGTGCCAGCGGGAGGCCTGCAGGGGCTGGCTACACCTTC
TRBV7-3	TRBJ2-1	-	many	CASSLMGTINEQFF	TGTGCCAGCAGCTTAATGGGAACCATTAATGAGCAGTTCTTC
TRBV6-5	TRBJ1-5	TRBD1	many	CASSSQSTGGKEPQHF	TGTGCCAGCAGTTCCCAGTCGACAGGGGGCAAGGAGCCCCAGCATTTT
TRBV2	TRBJ2-7	TRBD1	many	CASRGDRVYEQYF	TGTGCCAGCAGAGGGGACAGGGTCTACGAGCAGTACTTC
TRBV5-5	TRBJ1-3	-	few	CASSLAGTLSGNTIYF	TGTGCCAGCAGCTTGGCGGGAACGCTCTCTGGAAACACCATATATTTT
TRBV27	TRBJ1-1	-	few	CASSSRGANTEAFF	TGTGCCAGCAGTTCGAGAGGGGCGAACACTGAAGCTTTCTTT
TRBV12-3/TRBV12-4	TRBJ2-1	-	few	CASSPKVYNEQFF	TGTGCCAGCAGCCCTAAGGTGTACAATGAGCAGTTCTTC
TRBV7-3	TRBJ2-1	TRBD2	many	CASSRSGTSNEQFF	TGTGCCAGCAGCCGAAGCGGGACCAGCAATGAGCAGTTCTTC
TRBV27	TRBJ1-1	TRBD1	-	CASSFLRDRGSTEAFF	TGTGCCAGCAGTTTTCTCCGGGACAGGGGTTCCACTGAAGCTTTCTTT
TRBV27	TRBJ2-7	-	many	CASSPLGGFVSYEQYF	TGTGCCAGCAGTCCACTCGGGGGCTTTGTGTCCTACGAGCAGTACTTC
TRBV3-1	TRBJ2-1	-	few	CASSGLYNEQFF	TGTGCCAGCAGCGGACTGTACAATGAGCAGTTCTTC
TRBV6-1	TRBJ2-1	TRBD2	few	CASSGLREYDEQFF	TGTGCCAGCAGTGGATTGCGGGAGTACGATGAGCAGTTCTTC